A selection of T cell receptor beta chains follows, all from one sample in a study of TIL therapy for anti-PD-1-resistant metastatic lung cancer. Clones were sequenced by immunoSEQ multiplex PCR, and TCRdb holds only the in-frame ones, with some missing. This sample yields nearly 9,500 clones, of which roughly three quarters are seen a single time; about 10% belongs to the top ten. The source material was tumor tissue, sampled at baseline. These receptors originate from a person aged 25 to 80 with non-small cell lung cancer. CDR3s include the opening cysteine and the closing phenylalanine or tryptophan. D genes are given only for firm matches. Rows may omit the clone size; those that give it use once, few, many or a size class.

clone size: few; J gene: TRBJ1-4; D gene: .; V gene: TRBV7-6; CDR3 protein: CASSSQPDGVNEKLFF
clone size: .; J gene: TRBJ2-5; D gene: TRBD1; V gene: TRBV7-8; CDR3 protein: CASSLWGQQETQYF
clone size: .; J gene: TRBJ2-7; D gene: .; V gene: TRBV7-3; CDR3 protein: CASSLGQGSPYEQYF
clone size: .; J gene: TRBJ1-2; D gene: .; V gene: TRBV7-6; CDR3 protein: CASSLVCPSLRRAGNTF
clone size: .; J gene: TRBJ1-3; D gene: TRBD1; V gene: TRBV4-1; CDR3 protein: CASSQGVNRGDAGNTIYF
clone size: .; J gene: TRBJ2-1; D gene: TRBD2; V gene: TRBV11-2; CDR3 protein: CASSLVRTSGRGEQFF
clone size: .; J gene: TRBJ2-7; D gene: .; V gene: TRBV7-2; CDR3 protein: CASSSEVRPYEQYF
clone size: .; J gene: TRBJ1-2; D gene: TRBD1; V gene: TRBV6-5; CDR3 protein: CASSYVGTGEGGYTF
clone size: .; J gene: TRBJ2-1; D gene: .; V gene: TRBV6-1; CDR3 protein: CASSDSSRSLNEQFF
clone size: .; J gene: TRBJ2-7; D gene: .; V gene: TRBV5-6; CDR3 protein: CASSLAPSYEQYF